This T cell receptor (beta chain) was sequenced for a study of vaccination effects on CD4 cells after COVID-19. The CDR3 sequence is 13 residues long. Germline CDR1 LNHNV, CDR2 YYDKDF (reference sequence). V shed 5 bases and J shed 7 bases, with 14 bases lying between them. Isolation of CD4+ T cells took place after 10 days of culture. Measured with immunoSEQ multiplex PCR; TCRdb has only the in-frame clones, and not every one. Among tens of thousands of clones listed, about 72% were seen once. Regarding this clone: The antigen is undetermined.

This clonotype originated in a human donor who had a prior SARS-CoV-2 infection. The chain has TRBV15 and TRBJ1-2; D call uncertain. Sequenced material: CD4+ T cells from PBMCs cultured without peptide, taken before COVID-19 vaccination. CDR3 DNA sequence: TGTGCCACCAGCGAAGCGCCCCGCCGTGGCTACACCTTC. Translating gives CATSEAPRRGYTF.